A selection of T cell receptor beta chains follows, all from one sample in a study of T cell changes during pregnancy in multiple sclerosis. Here immunoSEQ multiplex PCR was the method, and the copy in TCRdb shows in-frame clones only, minus some. The sample yields about 60,000 clones, 75% to 95% seen once. Source: peripheral blood, taken before pregnancy. Receptors originate from a female donor with multiple sclerosis, enrolled in a pregnancy study. The CDR3 runs from the conserved cysteine through the conserved F or W. A D gene is named only where the DNA matches it firmly. Clone size, where shown, is once, few, many, or a class for clones that have expanded.

D | J | V | size | DNA | CDR3
- | TRBJ2-2 | TRBV2 | - | TGTGCCAGCAGTGAAATTTACTCGGGGAACGCGAACACCGGGGAGCTGTTTTTT | CASSEIYSGNANTGELFF
TRBD1 | TRBJ1-1 | TRBV18 | - | TGTGCCAGCTCACCACTCCCGAACAGGGGGCCTGAAGCTTTCTTT | CASSPLPNRGPEAFF
- | TRBJ1-1 | TRBV10-3 | - | TGTGCCATCAGTGAGGCCCTGGGCAACACTGAAGCTTTCTTT | CAISEALGNTEAFF
- | TRBJ1-5 | TRBV6-5 | - | TGTGCCAGCAGTTATAGCATCTATAGCAATCAGCCCCAGCATTTT | CASSYSIYSNQPQHF
TRBD1 | TRBJ1-1 | TRBV4-3 | - | TGCGCCAGCAGCCAAGAGGGGGACAGCGGCACTGAAGCTTTCTTT | CASSQEGDSGTEAFF
- | TRBJ1-2 | TRBV5-6 | - | TGTGCCAGCAGCTGGGGGGGGGCAGGTAATAACTATGGCTACACCTTC | CASSWGGAGNNYGYTF
- | TRBJ1-4 | TRBV7-9 | - | TGTGCCAGCAGCTTCGGTTACAGTTATAATGAAAAACTGTTTTTT | CASSFGYSYNEKLFF
- | TRBJ2-5 | TRBV9 | once | TGTGCCAGCAGCCAGAGGGGGGAGACCCAGTACTTC | CASSQRGETQYF
- | TRBJ2-1 | TRBV7-2 | - | TGTGCCAGCAGCTTAAGGTCAGGGGGGCCCAATGAGCAGTTCTTC | CASSLRSGGPNEQFF
TRBD2 | TRBJ2-2 | TRBV7-3 | - | TGTGCCAGCAGCCCGACCAAGGGGAGGGCGAACACCGGGGAGCTGTTTTTT | CASSPTKGRANTGELFF
- | TRBJ1-2 | TRBV6-6 | - | TGTGCCAGCAGTCCCACGGTGGATGGCTACACCTTC | CASSPTVDGYTF
TRBD1 | TRBJ2-1 | TRBV7-2 | - | TGTGCCAGCAGCTCAAGGACAGGTCCGTCCTACAATGAGCAGTTCTTC | CASSSRTGPSYNEQFF
TRBD2 | TRBJ2-1 | TRBV4-1 | - | TGCGCCAGCAGCCACACTAGCGGCGATAATGAGCAGTTCTTC | CASSHTSGDNEQFF
- | TRBJ2-7 | TRBV5-6 | - | TGTGCCAGCAGCTTGACAGGTCCGACCTACGAGCAGTACTTC | CASSLTGPTYEQYF
TRBD1 | TRBJ1-4 | TRBV19 | - | TGTGCCAGTAGACCGGGACAGGGGGCATACATTGAAAAACTGTTTTTT | CASRPGQGAYIEKLFF
TRBD2 | TRBJ2-1 | TRBV5-4 | - | TGTGCCAGCAGCTTGTGGGGGGGCTCCTACAATGAGCAGTTCTTC | CASSLWGGSYNEQFF
TRBD2 | TRBJ2-5 | TRBV4-1 | - | TGCGCCAGCAGCCAGGGTAGCGGGGGTGGCGAGACCCAGTACTTC | CASSQGSGGGETQYF
- | TRBJ2-7 | TRBV11-2 | - | TGTGCCAGCAGCCCGTGGAGCTACGAGCAGTACTTC | CASSPWSYEQYF
TRBD1 | TRBJ1-6 | TRBV6-1 | - | TGTGCCAGCAGTGGAACCCCGGGACAGGGGAATTCACCCCTCCACTTT | CASSGTPGQGNSPLHF
- | TRBJ1-3 | TRBV9 | - | TGTGCCAGCAGCGTGGAGGGGTTCCCCGGAAACACCATATATTTT | CASSVEGFPGNTIYF
TRBD2 | TRBJ2-3 | TRBV11-2 | - | TGTGCCAGCACCCTAGCGGGGCACTTAAGCACAGATACGCAGTATTTT | CASTLAGHLSTDTQYF
TRBD1 | TRBJ2-1 | TRBV5-1 | - | TGCGCCAGCAGTTCGGGACAGGGAGGGTACAATGAGCAGTTCTTC | CASSSGQGGYNEQFF
- | TRBJ2-1 | TRBV6-5 | once | TGTGCCAGCAGTTACAGGGAGGCCTACAATGAGCAGTTCTTC | CASSYREAYNEQFF
- | TRBJ2-3 | TRBV7-2 | - | TGTGCCAGCAGCCCAACGGCAGATACGCAGTATTTT | CASSPTADTQYF